The rows below give T cell receptor beta chains drawn from one sample of a study of monozygotic twins with inflammatory bowel disease. One entry per CDR3 protein, without DNA, is what TCRdb gives after re-calling the 5' RACE reads. Its clone listing holds roughly 320,000 distinct CDR3 sequences. Sequencing used blood. All receptors derive from a human donor with ulcerative colitis or Crohn's disease, or a healthy co-twin of an affected twin (not recorded which). CDR3s include the opening cysteine and the closing phenylalanine or tryptophan. Each record gives: V gene, J gene, CDR3 protein.

TRBV7-2,TRBJ2-7,CASSFLAGSSYEQYF
TRBV5-6,TRBJ2-6,CASTIRSPLGANVLTF
TRBV18,TRBJ2-5,CASSSRLGGGQETQYF
TRBV7-2,TRBJ1-2,CASSQTGGYGYTF
TRBV11-2,TRBJ1-6,CASSLIWDSPLHF
TRBV5-1,TRBJ2-3,CASSSSLGLAGDLTDTRYF
TRBV6-1,TRBJ2-7,CASISQTYEQYF
TRBV18,TRBJ2-7,CASSPLAAGTTYEQYF
TRBV18,TRBJ1-5,CASSPLDSNQPQHF
TRBV3-1,TRBJ1-6,CASTHSLGQDNSPLHF
TRBV5-1,TRBJ2-1,CASSIGTSSEQFF